These 21 T cell receptor beta chains were sequenced from one sample in a study of blood T cells in healthy people across ages. Through a sample-barcoded 5' primer and a J-beta primer mix, a second PCR was run for roughly 6 to 11 cycles. TCRdb reprocessed the 5' RACE reads via MiXCR and lists one record per CDR3 protein. This table has roughly 1,700,000 distinct CDR3 sequences, roughly 30% appearing once. The sample taken for sequencing was blood. The receptors stem from a woman aged 25 to 39 in good health.

This chain links TRBV4-2 with TRBJ2-7; D gene ambiguous. The germline V gene encodes CDR1 LGHNA and CDR2 YNFKEQ. The CDR3 is made up of 13 amino acids. V lost 0 bases and J lost 4, with 7 bases in between. Written as DNA, the CDR3 is TGTGCCAGCAGCCAAGAGACGCGGTACGAGCAGTACTTC. Amino acids: CASSQETRYEQYF.

This clonotype came up many times. At one end, the junction sequence differs from germline, possibly due to a read error. This rearrangement joins TRBV12-3 or TRBV12-4 to TRBJ1-2; D not resolved. The CDR3 is 12 amino acids. CDR3 loop: CASSLGPYGYTF. In nucleotides, the CDR3 is TGTGCCAGCAGCTTAGGGCCCTATGGCTACACCTTC.

In this sample, this clonotype turned up a few times. The CDR3 sequence: CASSESEAQETQYF. DNA of the CDR3: TGTGCCAGCAGTGAATCCGAAGCGCAAGAGACCCAGTACTTC. The chain links TRBV25-1 to TRBJ2-5, with unresolved D. Deletions cut 1 base from V and 2 bases from J, with 8 bases between. The germline V gene encodes CDR1 MGHDK and CDR2 SYGVNS. The CDR3 length is 14 residues.

This clonotype came up many times. This chain uses TRBV3-1 with TRBJ2-1; tentatively, D is TRBD1 or TRBD2 (5 bases each). V gave up 1 base and J gave up 6 bases, with 13 bases separating them. The CDR3 has 15 amino acids. The germline CDR1 and CDR2 sequences are LGHDT and YNNKEL (reference sequence). For the CDR3, the DNA is TGTGCCAGCAGCCAAGGAAAGGGACCAACCAATGAGCAGTTCTTC. Amino acid sequence: CASSQGKGPTNEQFF.

The genes are TRBV20-1 and TRBJ2-5; D remains unclear. The CDR3 has 13 residues. Trimming removed 1 base at V and 11 bases at J, with 17 bases between. CDR1 is DFQATT, CDR2 SNEGSKA, per germline (reference sequence). CDR3 sequence: CSARGRHHNEQYF. The CDR3 DNA reads TGCAGTGCTAGAGGACGTCACCACAATGAGCAGTACTTC.

For this clonotype: The junction departs from the called germline gene at one end, perhaps through a read error. The chain links TRBV4-1 to TRBJ2-7; possible D gene TRBD2, 7 bases. The CDR3 runs to 16 residues. Per the germline V gene, CDR1 is MGHRA and CDR2 is YSYEKL. The CDR3 nucleotides are TGCACCAGCGGCCAAGATTCGGGGGGCCTTTCCTACGAGCAGTACTTC. As protein: CTSGQDSGGLSYEQYF.

The chain carries TRBV7-2 and TRBJ2-1; the D gene could be TRBD1 or TRBD2 (9 bases each). This CDR3 comprises 16 residues. Germline-derived CDR1 and CDR2 are SGHTA and FQGNSA. Trimming cost V 4 bases and J 4 bases, with 17 bases left between them. CDR3: CASSYAGGTGYNEQFF. The CDR3 DNA sequence: TGTGCCAGCAGCTACGCGGGGGGGACAGGGTACAATGAGCAGTTCTTC.

The V and J genes are TRBV18 and TRBJ1-6; D call uncertain. Germline CDR1 KGHSH, CDR2 LQKENI. The CDR3 spans 14 residues. V lost 8 bases to trimming and J lost 0 bases, with 8 bases between them. The chain's CDR3 is CASTQSSYNSPLHF. Written as DNA, the CDR3 is TGTGCCAGCACGCAAAGCTCCTATAATTCACCCCTCCACTTT.

This clonotype was picked up a small number of times. This CDR3 reads CASSPHLAGQEQFF. CDR3 DNA sequence: TGTGCCAGCAGCCCCCACCTAGCGGGCCAGGAGCAGTTCTTC. J is TRBJ2-1 and V is TRBV3-1, with TRBD2 matching 8 bases. CDR3 length: 14 amino acids. The germline CDR1 and CDR2 sequences are LGHDT and YNNKEL (reference sequence). With 4 bases clipped from V and 10 bases from J, the junction kept 9 bases outside the gene matches.

This clonotype appeared a few times. V and J are TRBV5-6 and TRBJ2-5; 8 positions agree with TRBD1. The J segment lost 5 bases and the V segment lost 4 bases, leaving 7 bases of the junction unmatched. This CDR3 comprises 14 residues. Germline V CDR1 and CDR2: SGHDT, YYEEEE. Here the CDR3 DNA reads TGTGCCAGCAGCACAGGGGGTATGCGGGAGACCCAGTACTTC. Its protein is CASSTGGMRETQYF.

The table lists this clonotype with a few counts. This chain uses TRBV7-6 with TRBJ1-5; a possible D gene is TRBD1 (6 bases). V gave up 0 bases and J gave up 3 bases, with 9 bases separating them. The CDR3 loop spans 15 amino acids. CDR1 and CDR2 from the germline V gene are SGHVS and FNYEAQ. The CDR3 here is CASSLATGNNQPQHF. The CDR3 region has the DNA TGTGCCAGCAGCTTAGCCACAGGGAACAATCAGCCCCAGCATTTT.

This clonotype was counted a single time. The chain carries TRBV20-1 and TRBJ1-1; 8 nucleotides align to TRBD1. The CDR3 extends over 14 amino acids. With 4 bases clipped from V and 4 bases from J, the junction kept 8 bases outside the gene matches. Germline loops: CDR1 DFQATT, CDR2 SNEGSKA (reference sequence). For the CDR3, the DNA is TGCAGTGCTACTCGGACAGGGTGGGTCACTGAAGCTTTCTTT. Protein: CSATRTGWVTEAFF.

The CDR3 loop reads CASSLDGTVYGYTF. The CDR3, as DNA: TGCGCCAGCAGCTTGGATGGGACAGTCTATGGCTACACCTTC. The gene calls are TRBV5-1 and TRBJ1-2; 7 nucleotides align to TRBD1. The CDR3 consists of 14 residues. J was trimmed by 4 bases and V by 0 bases; bases with no gene match: 3. Germline V gene data show CDR1 as SGHRS and CDR2 as YFSETQ. The complete variable domain, with remaining parts taken from reference TRBV5-1 and TRBJ1-2, reads KAGVTQTPRYLIKTRGQQVTLSCSPISGHRSVSWYQQTPGQGLQFLFEYFSETQRNKGNFPGRFSGRQFSNSRSEMNVSTLELGDSALYLCASSLDGTVYGYTFGSGTRLTVV.

The chain has TRBV6-5 and TRBJ2-4; D gene unclear. The CDR3 consists of 15 residues. Germline V gene data show CDR1 as MNHEY and CDR2 as SVGAGI. The CDR3 DNA follows: TGTGCTACCCGGAACGGGCGGCATACCTACAATGAGCAGTACTTC. Protein product: CATRNGRHTYNEQYF.

This clonotype came up a few times. V is TRBV12-3 or TRBV12-4 and J is TRBJ1-1, with a tentative D call TRBD1 (5 bases). This CDR3 has 10 residues. V was cut by 8 bases and J by 6 bases, with 7 bases left in between. CDR3 DNA sequence: TGTGCCAGCGGGGACCCTGAAGCTTTCTTT. Amino acids: CASGDPEAFF.

The rearrangement uses TRBV20-1 and TRBJ2-1, with TRBD2 matching over 9 bases. Trimming cost V 0 bases and J 9 bases; bases outside gene matches: 18. Germline V lookup: CDR1 DFQATT, CDR2 SNEGSKA (reference sequence). There are 18 residues in the CDR3. The CDR3 nucleotides are TGCAGTGCTAGAGATTCTCCAGCGGGGGGCACGAGATCCGGTGAGCAGTTCTTC. It is translated as CSARDSPAGGTRSGEQFF.

This rearrangement joins TRBV20-1 to TRBJ2-7; 10 bases are shared with TRBD1. The CDR3 sequence is 14 residues long. Germline lookup yields CDR1 DFQATT and CDR2 SNEGSKA (reference sequence). J was trimmed by 2 bases and V by 4 bases; bases with no gene match: 5. CDR3: CSATGQGVTYEQYF. For the CDR3, the DNA is TGCAGTGCTACAGGACAGGGGGTTACCTACGAGCAGTACTTC.

The chain combines TRBV5-1 with TRBJ1-1, with a weak D call TRBD1 (5 bases). The CDR3 has 12 amino acids. Germline loops: CDR1 SGHRS, CDR2 YFSETQ. Trimming took 7 bases from V and 1 from J, leaving 8 bases between them. The CDR3 is CASFGGNTEAFF. The DNA of the CDR3 is TGCGCCAGCTTTGGGGGGAACACTGAAGCTTTCTTT.

In the case of this clonotype: A much more abundant neighbour one base away suggests this may be a read error. The V call is TRBV7-6, the J call TRBJ2-7; D possibly uses TRBD1 or TRBD2 (5 bases each). The CDR3 consists of 15 residues. Germline V gene lookup returns CDR1 SGHVS and CDR2 FNYEAQ. The DNA for the CDR3 is TGTGCCAGCAGCCTGGCCGGGGCTGGCTCCTCCGAGCAGTACTTC. It specifies CASSLAGAGSSEQYF.

A note on this clonotype: One end of the junction does not line up with germline, which may come from a read error. The genes are TRBV5-1 and TRBJ2-3; possibly TRBD2 for D (6 bases). Germline assignment: CDR1 SGHRS and CDR2 YFSETQ. There are 14 residues in the CDR3. Here the CDR3 reads CASSSGSGADMQYF. DNA of the CDR3: TGCGCCAGCAGCTCAGGTAGCGGAGCAGATATGCAGTATTTT.

The chain couples TRBV7-2 to TRBJ1-2; D gene uncertain. CDR1 and CDR2 (germline): SGHTA, FQGNSA. The length of the CDR3 is 14 residues. V lost 5 bases and J lost 2, with 12 bases in between. CDR3 in amino acids: CASSPPLLNYGYTF. Here the CDR3 DNA reads TGTGCCAGCAGCCCTCCCCTCCTGAACTATGGCTACACCTTC. Full variable domain (rest looked up from reference TRBV7-2 and TRBJ1-2): GAGVSQSPSNKVTEKGKDVELRCDPISGHTALYWYRQSLGQGLEFLIYFQGNSAPDKSGLPSDRFSAERTGGSVSTLTIQRTQQEDSAVYLCASSPPLLNYGYTFGSGTRLTVV.